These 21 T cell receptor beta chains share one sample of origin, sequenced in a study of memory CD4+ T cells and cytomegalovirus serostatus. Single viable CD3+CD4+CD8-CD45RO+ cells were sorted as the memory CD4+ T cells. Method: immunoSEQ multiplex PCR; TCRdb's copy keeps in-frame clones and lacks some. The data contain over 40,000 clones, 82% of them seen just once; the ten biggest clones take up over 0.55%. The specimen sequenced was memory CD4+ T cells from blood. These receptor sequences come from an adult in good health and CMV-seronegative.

The CDR3 region is CAWSGWGLPEAFF. CDR3 DNA: TGTGCCTGGAGTGGGTGGGGACTCCCTGAAGCTTTCTTT. The chain uses TRBV30 and TRBJ1-1; weak D call: TRBD1 (5 bases). Looked up from germline, CDR1 is GTSNPN and CDR2 is SVGIG (reference sequence). V dropped 1 base and J dropped 6 bases, with 12 bases sitting between them. The CDR3 covers 13 residues.

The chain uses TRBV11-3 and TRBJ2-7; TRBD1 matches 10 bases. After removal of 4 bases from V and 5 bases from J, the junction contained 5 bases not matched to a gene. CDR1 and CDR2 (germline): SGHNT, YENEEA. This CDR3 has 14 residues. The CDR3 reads CASSSTGGQDEQYF. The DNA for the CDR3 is TGTGCCAGCAGCTCGACAGGGGGCCAGGACGAGCAGTACTTC.

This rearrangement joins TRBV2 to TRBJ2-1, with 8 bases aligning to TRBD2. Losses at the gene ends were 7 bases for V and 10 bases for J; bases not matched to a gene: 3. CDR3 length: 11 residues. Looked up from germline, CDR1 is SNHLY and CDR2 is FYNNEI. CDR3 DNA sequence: TGTGCCAGCAACATAGCGGGGGAGCAGTTCTTC. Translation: CASNIAGEQFF. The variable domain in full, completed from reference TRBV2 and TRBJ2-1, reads EPEVTQTPSHQVTQMGQEVILRCVPISNHLYFYWYRQILGQKVEFLVSFYNNEISEKSEIFDDQFSVERPDGSNFTLKIRSTKLEDSAMYFCASNIAGEQFFGPGTRLTVL.

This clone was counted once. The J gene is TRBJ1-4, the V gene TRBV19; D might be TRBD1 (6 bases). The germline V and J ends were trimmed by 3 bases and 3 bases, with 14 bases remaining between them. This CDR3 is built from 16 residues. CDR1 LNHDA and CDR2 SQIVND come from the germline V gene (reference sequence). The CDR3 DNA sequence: TGTGCCAGTAGTATCCAACCCGGGACACCTAATGAAAAACTGTTTTTT. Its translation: CASSIQPGTPNEKLFF.

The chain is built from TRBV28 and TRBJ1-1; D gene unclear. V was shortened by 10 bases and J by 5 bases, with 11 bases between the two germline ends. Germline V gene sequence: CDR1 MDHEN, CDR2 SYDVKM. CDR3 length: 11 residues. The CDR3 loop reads CATRGLTEAFF. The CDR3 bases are TGTGCCACGCGCGGGTTGACTGAAGCTTTCTTT.

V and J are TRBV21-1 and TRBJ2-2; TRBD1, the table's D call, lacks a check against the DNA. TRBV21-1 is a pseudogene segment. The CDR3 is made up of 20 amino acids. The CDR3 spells CASSKEWVFVRDRNTGELFF. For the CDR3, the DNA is TGTGCCAGCAGCAAAGAGTGGGTTTTTGTCCGGGACAGAAACACCGGGGAGCTGTTTTTT.

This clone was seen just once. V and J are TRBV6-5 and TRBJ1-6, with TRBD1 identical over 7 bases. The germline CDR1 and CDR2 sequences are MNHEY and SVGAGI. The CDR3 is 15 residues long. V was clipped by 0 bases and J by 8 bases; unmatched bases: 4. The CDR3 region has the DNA TGTGCCAGCAGTTACTCGCGGACAGGCGATTCACCCCTCCACTTT. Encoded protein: CASSYSRTGDSPLHF.

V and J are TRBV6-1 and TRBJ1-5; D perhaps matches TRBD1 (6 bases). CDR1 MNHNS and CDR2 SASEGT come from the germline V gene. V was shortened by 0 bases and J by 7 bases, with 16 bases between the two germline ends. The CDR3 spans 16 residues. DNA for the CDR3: TGTGCCAGCAGTGAAGCTTCGTCGGGGGGCGCCCAGCCCCAGCATTTT. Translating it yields CASSEASSGGAQPQHF.

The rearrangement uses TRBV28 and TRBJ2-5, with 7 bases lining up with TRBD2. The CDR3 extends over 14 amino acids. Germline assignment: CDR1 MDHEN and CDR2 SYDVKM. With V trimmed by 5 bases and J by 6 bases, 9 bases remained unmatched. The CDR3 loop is CASSPAGELQTQYF. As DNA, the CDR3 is TGTGCCAGCAGTCCCGCGGGGGAGTTACAGACCCAGTACTTC.

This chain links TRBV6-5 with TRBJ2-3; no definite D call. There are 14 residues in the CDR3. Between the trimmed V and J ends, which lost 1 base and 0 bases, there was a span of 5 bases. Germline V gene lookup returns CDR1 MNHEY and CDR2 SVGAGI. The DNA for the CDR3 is TGTGCCAGCAGTTACTATGCTAGCACAGATACGCAGTATTTT. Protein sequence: CASSYYASTDTQYF.

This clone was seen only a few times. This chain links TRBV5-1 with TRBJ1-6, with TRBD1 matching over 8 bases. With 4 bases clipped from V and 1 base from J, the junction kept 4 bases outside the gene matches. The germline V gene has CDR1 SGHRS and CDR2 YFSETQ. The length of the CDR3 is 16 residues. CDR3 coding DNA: TGCGCCAGCAGCCCGACAGGGGAGTCCTATAATTCACCCCTCCACTTT. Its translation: CASSPTGESYNSPLHF.

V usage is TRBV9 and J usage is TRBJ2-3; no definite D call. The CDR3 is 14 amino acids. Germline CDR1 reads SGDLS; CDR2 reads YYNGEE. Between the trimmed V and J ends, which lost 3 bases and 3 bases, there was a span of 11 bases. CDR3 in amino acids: CASSALAITDTQYF. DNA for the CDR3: TGTGCCAGCAGCGCCCTCGCAATTACAGATACGCAGTATTTT.

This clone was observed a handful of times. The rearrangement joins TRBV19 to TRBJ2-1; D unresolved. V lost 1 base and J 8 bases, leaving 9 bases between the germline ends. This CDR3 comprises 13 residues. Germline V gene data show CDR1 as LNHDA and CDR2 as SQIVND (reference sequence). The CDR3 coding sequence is TGTGCCAGTAGTATAGGGCGGTGGGATGAGCAGTTCTTC. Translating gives CASSIGRWDEQFF.

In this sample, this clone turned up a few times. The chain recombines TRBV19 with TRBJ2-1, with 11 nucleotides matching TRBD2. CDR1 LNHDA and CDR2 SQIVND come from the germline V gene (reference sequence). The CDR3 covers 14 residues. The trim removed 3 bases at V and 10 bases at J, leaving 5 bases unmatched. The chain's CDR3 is CASSIGLAGTEQFF. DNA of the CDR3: TGTGCCAGTAGTATTGGACTAGCGGGTACAGAGCAGTTCTTC.

This CDR3 is CASSLEGQGNEQFF. The CDR3 region has the DNA TGTGCCAGCAGCTTAGAGGGACAGGGAAATGAGCAGTTCTTC. V is TRBV7-9 and J is TRBJ2-1; TRBD1 matches 9 bases. Germline V gene sequence: CDR1 SEHNR, CDR2 FQNEAQ (reference sequence). Germline trimming cut 1 base from V and 7 bases from J; bases unmatched to any gene: 2. This CDR3 contains 14 residues.

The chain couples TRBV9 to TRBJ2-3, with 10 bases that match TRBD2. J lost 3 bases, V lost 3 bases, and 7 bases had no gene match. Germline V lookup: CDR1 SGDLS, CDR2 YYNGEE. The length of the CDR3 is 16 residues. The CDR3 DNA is TGTGCCAGCAGCGCACCGGGACTAGCGAGTACAGATACGCAGTATTTT. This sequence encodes CASSAPGLASTDTQYF. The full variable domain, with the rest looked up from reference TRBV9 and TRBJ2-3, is DSGVTQTPKHLITATGQRVTLRCSPRSGDLSVYWYQQSLDQGLQFLIQYYNGEERAKGNILERFSAQQFPDLHSELNLSSLELGDSALYFCASSAPGLASTDTQYFGPGTRLTVL.

This CDR3 reads CASSPNLASGYTF. DNA of the CDR3: TGTGCCAGTAGTCCTAACCTAGCTTCTGGCTACACCTTC. The chain uses TRBV19 and TRBJ1-2, with D uncertain. Trimming removed 5 bases at V and 7 bases at J, with 14 bases between. This CDR3 comprises 13 residues. Germline V gene data show CDR1 as LNHDA and CDR2 as SQIVND (reference sequence).

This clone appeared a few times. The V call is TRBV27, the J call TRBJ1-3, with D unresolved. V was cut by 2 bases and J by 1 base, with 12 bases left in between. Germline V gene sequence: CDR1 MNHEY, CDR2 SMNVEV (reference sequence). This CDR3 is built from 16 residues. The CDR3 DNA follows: TGTGCCAGCAGTTTAACCAGCGTAGGGTCTGGAAACACCATATATTTT. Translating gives CASSLTSVGSGNTIYF.

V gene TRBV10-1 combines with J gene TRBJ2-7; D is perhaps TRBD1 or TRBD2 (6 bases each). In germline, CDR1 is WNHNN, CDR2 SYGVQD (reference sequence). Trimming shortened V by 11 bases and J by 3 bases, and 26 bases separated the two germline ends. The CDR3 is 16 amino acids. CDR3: CASAGEEGVQLYEQYF. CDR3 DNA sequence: TGCGCCTCAGCAGGGGAGGAGGGGGTCCAACTCTACGAGCAGTACTTC.

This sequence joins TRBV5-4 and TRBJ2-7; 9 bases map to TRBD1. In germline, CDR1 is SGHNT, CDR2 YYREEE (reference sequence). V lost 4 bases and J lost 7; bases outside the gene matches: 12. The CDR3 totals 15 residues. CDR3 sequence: CASSPGPDRGWEQYF. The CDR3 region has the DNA TGTGCCAGCAGCCCTGGTCCGGACAGGGGCTGGGAGCAGTACTTC.

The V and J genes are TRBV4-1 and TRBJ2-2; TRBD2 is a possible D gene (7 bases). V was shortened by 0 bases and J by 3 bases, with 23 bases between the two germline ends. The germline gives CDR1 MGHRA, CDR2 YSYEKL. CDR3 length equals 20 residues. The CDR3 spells CASSQERLFGGGFDTGELFF. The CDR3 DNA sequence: TGCGCCAGCAGCCAAGAACGGCTCTTTGGGGGGGGCTTTGACACCGGGGAGCTGTTTTTT.